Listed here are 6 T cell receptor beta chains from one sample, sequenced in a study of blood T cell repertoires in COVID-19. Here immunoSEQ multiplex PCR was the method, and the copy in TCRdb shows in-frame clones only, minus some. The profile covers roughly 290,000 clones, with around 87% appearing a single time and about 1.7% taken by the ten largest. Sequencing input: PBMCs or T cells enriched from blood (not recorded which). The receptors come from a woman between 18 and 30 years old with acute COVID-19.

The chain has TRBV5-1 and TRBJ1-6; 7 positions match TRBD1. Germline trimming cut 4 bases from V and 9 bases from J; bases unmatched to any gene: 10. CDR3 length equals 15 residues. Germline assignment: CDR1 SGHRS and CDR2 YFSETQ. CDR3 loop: CASSARGGEGSPLHF. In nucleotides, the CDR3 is TGCGCCAGCAGCGCCAGAGGGGGCGAGGGTTCACCCCTCCACTTT. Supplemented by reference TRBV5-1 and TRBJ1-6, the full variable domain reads KAGVTQTPRYLIKTRGQQVTLSCSPISGHRSVSWYQQTPGQGLQFLFEYFSETQRNKGNFPGRFSGRQFSNSRSEMNVSTLELGDSALYLCASSARGGEGSPLHFGNGTRLTVT.

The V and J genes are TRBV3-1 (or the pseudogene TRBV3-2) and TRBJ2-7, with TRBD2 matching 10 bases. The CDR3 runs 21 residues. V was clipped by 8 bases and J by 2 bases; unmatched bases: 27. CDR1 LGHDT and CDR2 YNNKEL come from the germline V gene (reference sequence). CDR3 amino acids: CASSGGIGTSVRLAGTYEQYF. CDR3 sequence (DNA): TGTGCCAGCTCTGGGGGAATAGGGACTAGCGTTCGGCTCGCCGGAACCTACGAGCAGTACTTC.

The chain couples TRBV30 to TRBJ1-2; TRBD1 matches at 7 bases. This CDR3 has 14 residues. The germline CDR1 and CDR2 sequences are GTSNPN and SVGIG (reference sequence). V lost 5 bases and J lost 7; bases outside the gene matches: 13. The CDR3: CAWAKTGSTGGYTF. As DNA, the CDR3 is TGTGCCTGGGCCAAGACAGGGAGTACAGGTGGCTACACCTTC.

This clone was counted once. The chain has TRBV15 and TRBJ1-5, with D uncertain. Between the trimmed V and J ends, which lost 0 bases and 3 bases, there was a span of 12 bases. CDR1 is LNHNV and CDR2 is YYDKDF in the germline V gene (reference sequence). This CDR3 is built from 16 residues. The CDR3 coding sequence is TGTGCCACCAGCAGAGATCTAGGTGGTTCCAATCAGCCCCAGCATTTT. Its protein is CATSRDLGGSNQPQHF.

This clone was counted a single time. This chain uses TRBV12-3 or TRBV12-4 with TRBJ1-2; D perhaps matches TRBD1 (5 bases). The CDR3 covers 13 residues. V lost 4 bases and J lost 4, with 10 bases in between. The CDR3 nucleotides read TGTGCCAGCAGTTCTTACAGGACCTATGGCTACACCTTC. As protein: CASSSYRTYGYTF.

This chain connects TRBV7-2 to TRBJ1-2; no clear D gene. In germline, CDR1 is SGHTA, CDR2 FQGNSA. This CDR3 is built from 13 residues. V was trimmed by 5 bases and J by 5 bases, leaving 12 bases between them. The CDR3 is CASSPDGDYGYTF. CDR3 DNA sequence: TGTGCCAGCAGCCCCGACGGAGATTATGGCTACACCTTC.